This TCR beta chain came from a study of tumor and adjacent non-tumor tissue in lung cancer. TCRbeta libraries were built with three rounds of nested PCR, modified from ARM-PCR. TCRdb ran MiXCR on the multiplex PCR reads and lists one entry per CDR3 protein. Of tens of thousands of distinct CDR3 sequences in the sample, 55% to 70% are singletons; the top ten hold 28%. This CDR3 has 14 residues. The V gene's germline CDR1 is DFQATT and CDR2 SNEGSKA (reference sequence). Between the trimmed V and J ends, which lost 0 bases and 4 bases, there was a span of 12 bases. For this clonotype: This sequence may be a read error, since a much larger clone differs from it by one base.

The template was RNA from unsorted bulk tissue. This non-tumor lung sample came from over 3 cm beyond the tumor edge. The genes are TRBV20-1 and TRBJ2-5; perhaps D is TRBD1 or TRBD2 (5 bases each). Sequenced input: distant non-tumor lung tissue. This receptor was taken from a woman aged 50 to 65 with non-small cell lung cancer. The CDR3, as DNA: TGCAGTGCTAGAGAACCCGCAGGGACAGAGACCCAGTACTTC. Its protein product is CSAREPAGTETQYF.